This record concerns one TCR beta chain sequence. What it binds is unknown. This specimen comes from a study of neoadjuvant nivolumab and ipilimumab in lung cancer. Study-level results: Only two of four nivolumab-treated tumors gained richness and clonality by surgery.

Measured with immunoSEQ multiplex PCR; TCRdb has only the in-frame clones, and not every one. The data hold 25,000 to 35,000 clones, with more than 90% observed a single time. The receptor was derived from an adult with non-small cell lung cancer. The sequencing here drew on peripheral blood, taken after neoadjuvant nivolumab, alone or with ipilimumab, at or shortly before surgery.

For the CDR3, the DNA is TGTGCCATCAGTGTCGGAGCAGCAGCGTCGAACACTGAAGCTTTCTTT. This gives the protein CAISVGAAASNTEAFF. The gene calls are TRBV10-3 and TRBJ1-1; no clear D gene. The CDR3 has 16 residues. Trimming removed 4 bases from V and 1 base from J, with 16 bases in between. Germline assignment: CDR1 ENHRY and CDR2 SYGVKD.